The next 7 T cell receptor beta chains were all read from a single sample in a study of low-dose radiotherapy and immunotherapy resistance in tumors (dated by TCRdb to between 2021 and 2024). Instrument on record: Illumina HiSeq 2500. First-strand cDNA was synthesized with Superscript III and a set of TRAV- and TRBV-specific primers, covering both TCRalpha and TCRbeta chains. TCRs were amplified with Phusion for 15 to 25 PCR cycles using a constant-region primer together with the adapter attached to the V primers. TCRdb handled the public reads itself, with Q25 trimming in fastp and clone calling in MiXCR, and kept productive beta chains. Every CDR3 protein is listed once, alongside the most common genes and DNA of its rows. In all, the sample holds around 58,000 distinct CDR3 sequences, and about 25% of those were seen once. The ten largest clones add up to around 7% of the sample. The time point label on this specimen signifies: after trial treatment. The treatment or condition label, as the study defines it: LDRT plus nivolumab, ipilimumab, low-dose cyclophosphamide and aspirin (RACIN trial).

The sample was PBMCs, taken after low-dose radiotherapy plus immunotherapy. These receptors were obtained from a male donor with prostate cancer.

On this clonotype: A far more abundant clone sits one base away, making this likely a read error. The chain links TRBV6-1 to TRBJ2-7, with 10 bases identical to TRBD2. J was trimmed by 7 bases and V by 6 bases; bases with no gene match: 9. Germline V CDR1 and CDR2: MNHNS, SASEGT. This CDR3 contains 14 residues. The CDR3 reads CASSWTSGYNEQYF. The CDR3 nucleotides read TGTGCCAGCAGCTGGACTAGCGGATACAATGAGCAGTACTTC.

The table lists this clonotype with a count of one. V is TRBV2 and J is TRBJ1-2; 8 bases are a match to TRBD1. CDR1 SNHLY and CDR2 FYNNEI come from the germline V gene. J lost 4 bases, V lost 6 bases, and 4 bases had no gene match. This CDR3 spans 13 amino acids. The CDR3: CASSADRVYGYTF. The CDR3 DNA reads TGTGCCAGCAGCGCGGACAGGGTCTATGGCTACACCTTC.

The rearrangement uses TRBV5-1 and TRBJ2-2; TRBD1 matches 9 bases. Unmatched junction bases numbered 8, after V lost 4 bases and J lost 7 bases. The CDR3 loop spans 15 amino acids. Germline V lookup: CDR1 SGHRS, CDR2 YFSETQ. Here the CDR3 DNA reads TGCGCCAGCAGCCCCGGGACAGGGAACGGCGGGGAGCTGTTTTTT. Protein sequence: CASSPGTGNGGELFF. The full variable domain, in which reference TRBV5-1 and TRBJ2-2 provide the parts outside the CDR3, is KAGVTQTPRYLIKTRGQQVTLSCSPISGHRSVSWYQQTPGQGLQFLFEYFSETQRNKGNFPGRFSGRQFSNSRSEMNVSTLELGDSALYLCASSPGTGNGGELFFGEGSRLTVL.

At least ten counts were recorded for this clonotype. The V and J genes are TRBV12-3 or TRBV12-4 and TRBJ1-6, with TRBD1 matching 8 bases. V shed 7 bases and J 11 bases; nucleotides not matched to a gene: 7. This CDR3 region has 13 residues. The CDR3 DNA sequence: TGTGCCAGCAAACCGACAGGGGAGACACCCCTCCACTTT. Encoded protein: CASKPTGETPLHF.

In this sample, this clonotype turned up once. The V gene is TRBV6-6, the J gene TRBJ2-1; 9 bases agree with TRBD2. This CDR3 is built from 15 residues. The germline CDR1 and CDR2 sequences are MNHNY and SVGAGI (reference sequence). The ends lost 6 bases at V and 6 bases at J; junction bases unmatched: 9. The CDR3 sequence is CASSPPASGANEQFF. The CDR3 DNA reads TGTGCCAGCAGCCCACCCGCTAGCGGGGCCAATGAGCAGTTCTTC.

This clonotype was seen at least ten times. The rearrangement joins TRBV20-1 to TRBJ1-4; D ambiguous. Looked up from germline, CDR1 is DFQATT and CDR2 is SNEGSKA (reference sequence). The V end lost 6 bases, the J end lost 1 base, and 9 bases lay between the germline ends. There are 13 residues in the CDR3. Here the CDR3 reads CSAPMGTNEKLFF. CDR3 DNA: TGCAGTGCCCCAATGGGAACTAATGAAAAACTGTTTTTT.

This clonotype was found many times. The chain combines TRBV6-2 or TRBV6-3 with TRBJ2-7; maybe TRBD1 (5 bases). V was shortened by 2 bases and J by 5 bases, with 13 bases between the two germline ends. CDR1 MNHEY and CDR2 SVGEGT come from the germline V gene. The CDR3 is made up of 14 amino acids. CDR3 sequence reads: CASSYGWQGNEQYF. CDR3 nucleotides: TGTGCCAGCAGTTACGGGTGGCAGGGCAACGAGCAGTACTTC.